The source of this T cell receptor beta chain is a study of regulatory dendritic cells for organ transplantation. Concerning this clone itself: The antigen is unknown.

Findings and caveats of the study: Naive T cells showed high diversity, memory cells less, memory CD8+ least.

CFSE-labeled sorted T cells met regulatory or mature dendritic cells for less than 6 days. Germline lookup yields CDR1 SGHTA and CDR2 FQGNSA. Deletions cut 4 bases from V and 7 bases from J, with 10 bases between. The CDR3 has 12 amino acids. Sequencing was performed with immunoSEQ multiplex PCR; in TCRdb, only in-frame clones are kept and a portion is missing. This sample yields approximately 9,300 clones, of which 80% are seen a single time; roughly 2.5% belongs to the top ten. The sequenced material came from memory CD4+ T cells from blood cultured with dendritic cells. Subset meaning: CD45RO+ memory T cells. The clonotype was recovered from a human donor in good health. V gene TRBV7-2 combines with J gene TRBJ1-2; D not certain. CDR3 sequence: CASSWPTGGYTF. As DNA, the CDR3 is TGTGCCAGCAGCTGGCCGACCGGTGGCTACACCTTC.